The sequence of this T cell receptor beta chain was determined in a study of cytomegalovirus exposure and HLA in healthy donors. Study conclusions and caveats: Certain sequence variants were highly shared and formed a cluster, and this cluster was likely a sequencing artifact. Across HLA loci, a later analysis found differing TCR association rates, with DRB1 most and HLA-C fewest.

There are 18 residues in the CDR3. Germline CDR1 and CDR2: SGHRS and YFSETQ. J was trimmed by 2 bases and V by 3 bases; bases with no gene match: 9. Note on this clone: Its antigen is not identified.

Researchers ran the PCR with 60 Vbeta and 13 Jbeta primers. Clones were sequenced by immunoSEQ multiplex PCR, and TCRdb holds only the in-frame ones, with some missing. The data contain around 150,000 clones, around three quarters of them singletons. The sequence was collected from a man aged 35 to 55 in good health and CMV-seropositive. Sequencing input: PBMCs. This chain links TRBV5-1 with TRBJ2-7; 15 bases are a match to TRBD2. CDR3 sequence reads: CASSSSGLAGGPTYEQYF. In DNA form, the CDR3 reads TGCGCCAGCAGCTCGTCTGGACTAGCGGGAGGGCCAACCTACGAGCAGTACTTC.